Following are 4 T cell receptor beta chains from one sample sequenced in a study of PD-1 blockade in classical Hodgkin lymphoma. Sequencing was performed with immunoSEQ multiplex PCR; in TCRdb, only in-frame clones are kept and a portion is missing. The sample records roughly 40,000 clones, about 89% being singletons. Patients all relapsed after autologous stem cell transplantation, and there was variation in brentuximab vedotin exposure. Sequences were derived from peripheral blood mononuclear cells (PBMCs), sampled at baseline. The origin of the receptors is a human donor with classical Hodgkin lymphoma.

For the CDR3, the DNA is TGTGCCAGCGGGATCAGGTCTTACAATGAGCAGTTCTTC. Protein sequence: CASGIRSYNEQFF. This chain links TRBV6-1 with TRBJ2-1; D gene uncertain. This CDR3 comprises 13 residues. Germline V CDR1 and CDR2: MNHNS, SASEGT. Trimming took 8 bases from V and 4 from J, leaving 12 bases between them.

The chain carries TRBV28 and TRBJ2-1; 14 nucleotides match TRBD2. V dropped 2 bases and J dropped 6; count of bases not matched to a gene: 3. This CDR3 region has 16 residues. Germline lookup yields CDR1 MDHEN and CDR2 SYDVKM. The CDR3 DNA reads TGTGCCAGCAGTTTAAGTGGGACTAGCGGGAGCAATGAGCAGTTCTTC. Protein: CASSLSGTSGSNEQFF.

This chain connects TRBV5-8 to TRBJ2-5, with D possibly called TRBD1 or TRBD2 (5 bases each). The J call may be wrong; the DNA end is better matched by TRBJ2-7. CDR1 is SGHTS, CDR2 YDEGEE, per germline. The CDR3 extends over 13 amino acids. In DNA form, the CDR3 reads TGTGCCAGCAGTAACTGGTGGGGGAACGAGCAGTACTTC. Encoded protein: CASSNWWGNEQYF.

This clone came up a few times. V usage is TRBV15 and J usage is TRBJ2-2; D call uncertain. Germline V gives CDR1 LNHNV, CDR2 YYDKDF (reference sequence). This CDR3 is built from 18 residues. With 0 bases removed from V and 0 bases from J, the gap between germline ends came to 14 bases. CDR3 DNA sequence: TGTGCCACCAGCAGAGATAGTATAGCTCATACGAACACCGGGGAGCTGTTTTTT. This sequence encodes CATSRDSIAHTNTGELFF.